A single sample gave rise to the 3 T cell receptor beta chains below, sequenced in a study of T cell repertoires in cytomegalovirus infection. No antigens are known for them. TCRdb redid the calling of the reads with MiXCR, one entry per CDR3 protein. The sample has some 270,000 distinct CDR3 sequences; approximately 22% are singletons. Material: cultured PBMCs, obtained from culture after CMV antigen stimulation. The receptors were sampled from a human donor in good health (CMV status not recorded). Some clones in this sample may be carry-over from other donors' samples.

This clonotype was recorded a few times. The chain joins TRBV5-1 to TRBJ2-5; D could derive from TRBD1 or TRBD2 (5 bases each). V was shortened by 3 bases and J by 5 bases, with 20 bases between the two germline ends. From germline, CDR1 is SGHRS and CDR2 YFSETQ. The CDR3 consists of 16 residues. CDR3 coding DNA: TGCGCCAGCAGCTCAAAGCCCGGGGCGAATTTGGAGACCCAGTACTTC. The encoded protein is CASSSKPGANLETQYF.

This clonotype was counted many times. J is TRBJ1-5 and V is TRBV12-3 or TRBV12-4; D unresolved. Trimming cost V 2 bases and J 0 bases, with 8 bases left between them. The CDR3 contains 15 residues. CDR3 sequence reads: CASSLSGFSNQPQHF. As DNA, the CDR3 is TGTGCCAGCAGTTTATCGGGTTTTAGCAATCAGCCCCAGCATTTT.

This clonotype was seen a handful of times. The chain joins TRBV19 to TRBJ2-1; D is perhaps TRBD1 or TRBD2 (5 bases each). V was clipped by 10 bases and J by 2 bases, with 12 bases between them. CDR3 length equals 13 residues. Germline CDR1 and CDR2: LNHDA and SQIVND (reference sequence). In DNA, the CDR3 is TGTGCCACAGGGACGGCTCCCTACAATGAGCAGTTCTTC. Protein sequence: CATGTAPYNEQFF.